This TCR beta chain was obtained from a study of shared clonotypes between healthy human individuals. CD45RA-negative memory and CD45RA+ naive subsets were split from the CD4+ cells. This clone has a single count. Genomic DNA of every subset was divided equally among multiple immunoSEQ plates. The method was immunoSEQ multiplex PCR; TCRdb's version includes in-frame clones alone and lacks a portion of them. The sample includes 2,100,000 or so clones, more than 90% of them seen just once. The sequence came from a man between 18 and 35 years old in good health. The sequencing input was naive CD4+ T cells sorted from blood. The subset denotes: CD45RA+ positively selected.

CDR3 nucleotide sequence: TGTGCCAGCAGCGTACTAGGAGGGGGCCACAATGAGCAGTTCTTC. Translation gives CASSVLGGGHNEQFF. V gene TRBV9 combines with J gene TRBJ2-1, with D possibly TRBD1 on 7 matching bases. Trimming removed 1 base at V and 5 bases at J, with 13 bases between. Per germline, CDR1 SGDLS and CDR2 YYNGEE. The CDR3 is 15 amino acids.